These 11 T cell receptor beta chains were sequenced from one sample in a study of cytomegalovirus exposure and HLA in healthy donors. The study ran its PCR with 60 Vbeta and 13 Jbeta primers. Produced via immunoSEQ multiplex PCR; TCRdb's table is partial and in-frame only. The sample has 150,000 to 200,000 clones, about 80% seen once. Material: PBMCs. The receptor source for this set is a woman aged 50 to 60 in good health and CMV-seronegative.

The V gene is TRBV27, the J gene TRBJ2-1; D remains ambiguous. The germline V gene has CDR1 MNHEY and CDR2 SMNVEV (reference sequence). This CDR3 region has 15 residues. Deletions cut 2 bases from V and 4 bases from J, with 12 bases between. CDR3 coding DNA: TGTGCCAGCAGTTTAGTCGCAGTTCCATACAATGAGCAGTTCTTC. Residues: CASSLVAVPYNEQFF.

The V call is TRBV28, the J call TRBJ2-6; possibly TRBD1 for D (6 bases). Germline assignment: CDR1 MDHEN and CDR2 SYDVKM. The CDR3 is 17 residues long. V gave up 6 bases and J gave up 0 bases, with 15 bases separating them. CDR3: CASSPGTSSSGANVLTF. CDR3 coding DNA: TGTGCCAGCAGCCCCGGGACATCCAGCTCTGGGGCCAACGTCCTGACTTTC.

CDR3 bases: TGTGCCAGCAGCTCCGCCGGGGCGGGAGTAGGCTACGAGCAGTACTTC. Translating gives CASSSAGAGVGYEQYF. The gene calls are TRBV5-4 and TRBJ2-7, with 7 bases aligning to TRBD2. Germline CDR1 reads SGHNT; CDR2 reads YYREEE (reference sequence). This CDR3 is 16 amino acids long. V lost 3 bases and J lost 3; bases outside the gene matches: 12.

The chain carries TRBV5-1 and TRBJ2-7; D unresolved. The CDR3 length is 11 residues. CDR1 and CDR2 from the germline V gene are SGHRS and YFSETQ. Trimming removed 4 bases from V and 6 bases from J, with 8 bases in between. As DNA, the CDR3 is TGCGCCAGCAGCCAGAACAGCGAGCAGTACTTC. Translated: CASSQNSEQYF.

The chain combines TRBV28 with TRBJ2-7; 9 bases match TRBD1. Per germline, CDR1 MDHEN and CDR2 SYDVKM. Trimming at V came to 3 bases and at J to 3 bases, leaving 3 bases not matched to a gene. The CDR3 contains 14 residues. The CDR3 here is CASSLLGQGYEQYF. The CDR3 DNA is TGTGCCAGCAGTTTGTTGGGACAGGGCTACGAGCAGTACTTC.

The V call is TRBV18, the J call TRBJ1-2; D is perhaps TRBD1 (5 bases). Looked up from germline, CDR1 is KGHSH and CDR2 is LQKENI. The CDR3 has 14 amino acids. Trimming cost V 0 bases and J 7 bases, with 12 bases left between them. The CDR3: CASSPPTVGAGYTF. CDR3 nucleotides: TGTGCCAGCTCACCACCGACAGTGGGTGCTGGCTACACCTTC.

The CDR3 bases are TGTGCCACCAGCCCCAGGGACAGGGGACGAAACACCATATATTTT. This translates into CATSPRDRGRNTIYF. The chain links TRBV15 to TRBJ1-3, with 10 positions matching TRBD1. The V gene's germline CDR1 is LNHNV and CDR2 YYDKDF (reference sequence). Losses at the gene ends were 5 bases for V and 5 bases for J; bases not matched to a gene: 6. The CDR3 length is 15 residues.

The CDR3 spells CASSLTQGVLSYEQYF. In nucleotides, the CDR3 is TGTGCCAGCAGTTTAACCCAGGGGGTCCTGTCCTACGAGCAGTACTTC. This chain uses TRBV28 with TRBJ2-7, with TRBD1 matching 7 bases. CDR1 and CDR2 from the germline V gene are MDHEN and SYDVKM. This CDR3 region has 16 residues. J lost 1 base, V lost 2 bases, and 8 bases had no gene match.

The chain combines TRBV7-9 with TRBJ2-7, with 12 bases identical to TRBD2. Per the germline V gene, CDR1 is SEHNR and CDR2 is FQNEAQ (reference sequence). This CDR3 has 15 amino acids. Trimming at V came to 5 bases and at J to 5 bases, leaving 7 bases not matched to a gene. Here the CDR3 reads CASSATSGRLDEQYF. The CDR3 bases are TGTGCCAGCAGCGCGACTAGCGGGAGACTGGACGAGCAGTACTTC.

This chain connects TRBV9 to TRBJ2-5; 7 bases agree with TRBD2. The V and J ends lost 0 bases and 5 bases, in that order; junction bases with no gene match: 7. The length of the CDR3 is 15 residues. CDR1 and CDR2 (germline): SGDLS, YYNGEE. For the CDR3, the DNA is TGTGCCAGCAGCGTAGGGGGGGGGACGAGGGAGACCCAGTACTTC. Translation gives CASSVGGGTRETQYF.

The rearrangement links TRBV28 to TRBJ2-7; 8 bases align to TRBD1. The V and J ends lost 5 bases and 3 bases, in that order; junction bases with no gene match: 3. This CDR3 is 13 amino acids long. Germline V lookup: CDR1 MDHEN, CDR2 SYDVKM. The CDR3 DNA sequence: TGTGCCAGCAGTGCAGGGGGCATCTACGAGCAGTACTTC. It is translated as CASSAGGIYEQYF.